This TCR beta chain stems from a study of technical replicates of blood from a few donors. Germline V gene lookup returns CDR1 WNHNN and CDR2 SYGVQD (reference sequence). This CDR3 has 17 amino acids. The V end lost 2 bases, the J end lost 0 bases, and 14 bases lay between the germline ends. This table comes from immunoSEQ multiplex PCR, and its TCRdb copy is limited to in-frame clones, with some not included. The sample includes roughly 12,000 clones, around 91% of them seen just once. The chain recombines TRBV10-1 with TRBJ2-1; weak D call: TRBD2 (5 bases). The material sequenced was PBMCs. This receptor was identified in a human donor in good health. CDR3 sequence reads: CASSEGLAAVSYNEQFF. In DNA, the CDR3 is TGCGCCAGCAGTGAGGGTCTAGCTGCAGTCTCCTACAATGAGCAGTTCTTC.